One sample yielded the 17 T cell receptor beta chains listed below, sequenced in a study of human T cells and chemical hapten exposure. One entry per CDR3 protein, called by TCRdb with MiXCR from the RACE reads. Here the sample spans some 350,000 distinct CDR3 sequences, roughly 6.9% being singletons. Time point noted: patch test 1, 2 weeks after DPC sensitization. Described treatment: therapeutic diphenylcyclopropenone sensitization with weekly scalp DPC. The sequencing here drew on whole blood, taken in connection with sensitization to the hapten diphenylcyclopropenone (DPC). The receptor source for this set is a woman between 18 and 30 years old with alopecia areata. Some clones in this sample may be carry-over from other donors' samples.

This rearrangement joins TRBV24-1 to TRBJ2-2; D may be TRBD2 (6 bases). This CDR3 comprises 16 residues. V gave up 1 base and J gave up 2 bases, with 10 bases separating them. Germline lookup yields CDR1 KGHDR and CDR2 SFDVKD. CDR3 coding DNA: TGTGCCACCAGTGATTTTCGGGGGAAAAACACCGGGGAGCTGTTTTTT. This encodes CATSDFRGKNTGELFF.

This clonotype was recorded a few times. The rearrangement links TRBV27 to TRBJ2-7; a possible D gene is TRBD1 (6 bases). Germline V gene lookup returns CDR1 MNHEY and CDR2 SMNVEV (reference sequence). The CDR3 totals 16 residues. Between the trimmed V and J ends, which lost 2 bases and 2 bases, there was a span of 16 bases. The CDR3 nucleotides are TGTGCCAGCAGTTTACTGGGTGGGGGCGCCCCCTACGAGCAGTACTTC. Its translation is CASSLLGGGAPYEQYF.

A few counts support this clonotype. The rearrangement joins TRBV10-3 to TRBJ1-1; TRBD1 might be the D (6 bases). CDR1 ENHRY and CDR2 SYGVKD come from the germline V gene. The V gene lost 4 bases and the J gene lost 3 bases, with 9 bases spanning the gap. This CDR3 region has 13 residues. The CDR3 loop reads CAISGNRDTEAFF. As DNA, the CDR3 is TGTGCCATCAGTGGAAACAGGGACACTGAAGCTTTCTTT.

The chain couples TRBV27 to TRBJ2-3; the match to TRBD1 covers 8 bases. With V trimmed by 6 bases and J by 0 bases, 5 bases remained unmatched. From germline, CDR1 is MNHEY and CDR2 SMNVEV (reference sequence). The CDR3 totals 15 residues. The CDR3 coding sequence is TGTGCCAGCAGCCCCAGGGGGCCGAGCACAGATACGCAGTATTTT. It is translated as CASSPRGPSTDTQYF.

The chain links TRBV5-1 to TRBJ2-7; D gene unclear. Trimming stripped 0 bases from V and 5 bases from J, with 6 bases between. Germline V lookup: CDR1 SGHRS, CDR2 YFSETQ. The length of the CDR3 is 12 residues. CDR3 residues: CASSLDGHEQYF. CDR3 coding DNA: TGCGCCAGCAGCTTGGACGGCCACGAGCAGTACTTC.

This clonotype was found a few times. The rearrangement uses TRBV10-3 and TRBJ1-6; 9 bases are shared with TRBD1. CDR1 and CDR2 (germline): ENHRY, SYGVKD. Trimming at V came to 7 bases and at J to 9 bases, leaving 4 bases not matched to a gene. The CDR3 extends over 13 amino acids. CDR3 amino acids: CAIKGQGGSPLHF. The DNA of the CDR3 is TGTGCCATCAAGGGACAGGGTGGTTCACCCCTCCACTTT.

This clonotype was found many times. The rearrangement uses TRBV29-1 and TRBJ2-6, with no clear D. Looked up from germline, CDR1 is SQVTM and CDR2 is ANQGSEA. This CDR3 is 13 amino acids long. The V gene lost 3 bases and the J gene lost 2 bases, with 5 bases spanning the gap. The CDR3 is CSVDFPGANVLTF. In DNA, the CDR3 is TGCAGCGTTGATTTTCCTGGGGCCAACGTCCTGACTTTC.

This clonotype came up a few times. The genes are TRBV7-9 and TRBJ2-1; the match to TRBD2 covers 8 bases. V shed 4 bases and J 4 bases; nucleotides not matched to a gene: 6. The CDR3 runs to 15 residues. Germline V gene sequence: CDR1 SEHNR, CDR2 FQNEAQ (reference sequence). CDR3 region: CASSSGTRIYNEQFF. CDR3 sequence (DNA): TGTGCCAGCAGCTCCGGGACTAGAATATACAATGAGCAGTTCTTC.

J is TRBJ1-2 and V is TRBV10-3; D possibly corresponds to TRBD1 (5 bases). Germline values: CDR1 ENHRY, CDR2 SYGVKD. V lost 5 bases and J 2 bases, leaving 6 bases between the germline ends. The CDR3 is 12 amino acids. CDR3 DNA sequence: TGTGCCATCAGTACAGGAAACTATGGCTACACCTTC. Its protein product is CAISTGNYGYTF.

This clonotype was counted at least ten times. The gene calls are TRBV5-1 and TRBJ2-1; D is perhaps TRBD1 (5 bases). V was trimmed by 0 bases and J by 3 bases, leaving 7 bases between them. The CDR3 is made up of 14 amino acids. The V gene's germline CDR1 is SGHRS and CDR2 YFSETQ. The CDR3 sequence is CASSLGTLYNEQFF. For the CDR3, the DNA is TGCGCCAGCAGCTTGGGGACACTCTACAATGAGCAGTTCTTC. Drawing the rest from reference TRBV5-1 and TRBJ2-1, the complete variable domain is KAGVTQTPRYLIKTRGQQVTLSCSPISGHRSVSWYQQTPGQGLQFLFEYFSETQRNKGNFPGRFSGRQFSNSRSEMNVSTLELGDSALYLCASSLGTLYNEQFFGPGTRLTVL.

This clonotype was counted only a few times. The rearrangement joins TRBV6-5 to TRBJ1-2; 8 bases agree with TRBD1. The trim removed 6 bases at V and 6 bases at J, leaving 9 bases unmatched. Germline lookup yields CDR1 MNHEY and CDR2 SVGAGI. This CDR3 has 14 residues. The CDR3: CASRLQGGLDGYTF. CDR3 nucleotides: TGTGCCAGCAGGCTACAGGGGGGACTGGATGGCTACACCTTC.

The V and J genes are TRBV5-1 and TRBJ2-1, with no clear D. The CDR3 is 15 residues long. Trimming pared 2 bases from V and 0 bases from J, leaving 9 bases between. Germline CDR1 and CDR2: SGHRS and YFSETQ. The CDR3 region has the DNA TGCGCCAGCAGCTTTCAGCGCCTCTCCTACAATGAGCAGTTCTTC. It is translated as CASSFQRLSYNEQFF.

This clonotype was observed at least ten times. The V gene is TRBV7-9, the J gene TRBJ2-3; 8 nucleotides align to TRBD2. This CDR3 region has 15 residues. Unmatched junction bases numbered 7, after V lost 5 bases and J lost 3 bases. The V gene's germline CDR1 is SEHNR and CDR2 FQNEAQ (reference sequence). CDR3 in amino acids: CASSPGTSFTDTQYF. The CDR3 DNA sequence: TGTGCCAGCAGCCCTGGGACTAGTTTTACAGATACGCAGTATTTT.

A word on this clonotype: At one end the junction does not follow the germline gene, possibly because of a read error. The chain joins TRBV7-7 to TRBJ2-1; D remains ambiguous. Germline assignment: CDR1 SSHAT and CDR2 FNYEAQ (reference sequence). CDR3 length: 15 amino acids. In DNA form, the CDR3 reads TGTGCTAGCAGCTTAGGCTCCGACCCCTACAATGAGCAGTTCTTC. This encodes CASSLGSDPYNEQFF.

The genes are TRBV27 and TRBJ1-4; D is unresolved. The CDR3 loop spans 14 amino acids. V was trimmed by 4 bases and J by 3 bases, leaving 9 bases between them. Germline loops: CDR1 MNHEY, CDR2 SMNVEV (reference sequence). This CDR3 is CASSWRESNEKLFF. CDR3 DNA: TGTGCCAGCAGTTGGCGGGAGTCTAATGAAAAACTGTTTTTT.

This clonotype showed up just a few times. This chain uses TRBV7-9 with TRBJ1-4; D is unclear. V lost 3 bases and J lost 7, with 15 bases in between. This CDR3 contains 15 residues. Germline CDR1 and CDR2: SEHNR and FQNEAQ (reference sequence). CDR3 sequence: CASSFSESRGEKLFF. In DNA form, the CDR3 reads TGTGCCAGCAGCTTTTCGGAGAGTAGAGGTGAAAAACTGTTTTTT.

This clonotype showed up just a few times. The chain couples TRBV12-3 or TRBV12-4 to TRBJ1-1; the D is unclear. The CDR3 totals 13 residues. The V end lost 11 bases, the J end lost 5 bases, and 18 bases lay between the germline ends. The CDR3 DNA reads as TGTGCCGGTGAAAGAGGATCCGGTACTGAAGCTTTCTTT. The encoded protein is CAGERGSGTEAFF.